This T cell receptor (beta chain) was documented in a study of blood T cell repertoires in COVID-19. Study at large: Acute and convalescent COVID-19 samples came from the United States, Italy and Spain. Sources were T cells, B-cell-depleted T cells, or PBMCs; the material itself was cDNA or gDNA.

Germline assignment: CDR1 LNHDA and CDR2 SQIVND (reference sequence). This CDR3 contains 15 residues. J lost 5 bases, V lost 6 bases, and 11 bases had no gene match. Per the study methods: Estimated nucleated cell counts came from reference gene primer amplification. Clones were sequenced by immunoSEQ multiplex PCR, and TCRdb holds only the in-frame ones, with some missing. V and J calls and clone size are given by that table; D and trimming were obtained from the DNA. The data show roughly 130,000 clones, roughly nine tenths seen once. The Seattle patients, enrolled during active infection, were followed longitudinally.

The TCR comes from a man in his sixties with COVID-19, enrolled during active disease. The sample was peripheral blood. The gene calls are TRBV19 and TRBJ1-1; 8 positions match TRBD1. Written as DNA, the CDR3 is TGTGCCAGTAGGGCGCAGACAGGGGAGGGAACTGAAGCTTTCTTT. Its protein product is CASRAQTGEGTEAFF.